These T cell receptor beta chains were read from a single sample in a study of metastatic and nonmetastatic thyroid tumors. TCRdb ran MiXCR on the PCR reads. The sample has about 20,000 clones; approximately 10% are singletons. Sequenced input: blood. All receptors come from a female donor with papillary thyroid cancer or a benign thyroid nodule (not recorded which). Some clones in this sample may be carry-over from other donors' samples. Both conserved end residues are part of each CDR3. Fields, in order: CDR3 length, V gene, clone size, J gene, D gene, CDR3 DNA, CDR3 protein. D genes are given only for firm matches. For some rows the clone size is stated as once, few or many, or as a class when expanded; others skip it.

len: 14; v_gene: TRBV4-3; abundance: many; j_gene: TRBJ2-1; d_gene: NA; CDR3nt: TGCGCCAGCAGCCACGGGGAAGGGGCGGGGGAGCAGTTCTTC; CDR3aa: CASSHGEGAGEQFF
len: 13; v_gene: TRBV6-1; abundance: NA; j_gene: TRBJ2-7; d_gene: NA; CDR3nt: TGTGCCAGCAGCTCGGGTCTGGCGGAGGAGCAGTACTTC; CDR3aa: CASSSGLAEEQYF
len: 13; v_gene: TRBV19; abundance: many; j_gene: TRBJ2-3; d_gene: TRBD1; CDR3nt: TGTGCCAGTAGCCGAGGGACAGGGGATGCGCAGTATTTT; CDR3aa: CASSRGTGDAQYF
len: 13; v_gene: TRBV6-1; abundance: once; j_gene: TRBJ1-1; d_gene: NA; CDR3nt: TGTGCCAGCACTGATGGACGGGGCACTGAAGAATTCTTT; CDR3aa: CASTDGRGTEEFF
len: 11; v_gene: TRBV29-1; abundance: few; j_gene: TRBJ1-1; d_gene: TRBD1; CDR3nt: TGCAGCGCACGGACAGGGCGAGGAGCTTTCTTT; CDR3aa: CSARTGRGAFF
len: 13; v_gene: TRBV6-1; abundance: NA; j_gene: TRBJ2-7; d_gene: TRBD1; CDR3nt: TGTGCCAGCAGAAAAGACAGGGGGCACGAGCAGTACTTC; CDR3aa: CASRKDRGHEQYF
len: 15; v_gene: TRBV15; abundance: many; j_gene: TRBJ2-7; d_gene: TRBD2; CDR3nt: TGTGCCACCAGCAGAGAGAGGGCGGGAGCCCACGAGCAGTACTTC; CDR3aa: CATSRERAGAHEQYF
len: 14; v_gene: TRBV12-3/TRBV12-4; abundance: medium-sized; j_gene: TRBJ1-2; d_gene: NA; CDR3nt: TGTGCCAGCAGTTTTGGGCAGGGGATGAGGGGCTACACCTTC; CDR3aa: CASSFGQGMRGYTF
len: 15; v_gene: TRBV5-1; abundance: many; j_gene: TRBJ1-3; d_gene: NA; CDR3nt: TGCGCCAGTTCCCTGGACGGTAGCTCTGGAAACACCATATATTTT; CDR3aa: CASSLDGSSGNTIYF
len: 15; v_gene: TRBV6-6; abundance: few; j_gene: TRBJ1-2; d_gene: TRBD1; CDR3nt: TGTGCCAGCAGTTACTCGACAGGGGCAAAACATGGCTACACCTTC; CDR3aa: CASSYSTGAKHGYTF